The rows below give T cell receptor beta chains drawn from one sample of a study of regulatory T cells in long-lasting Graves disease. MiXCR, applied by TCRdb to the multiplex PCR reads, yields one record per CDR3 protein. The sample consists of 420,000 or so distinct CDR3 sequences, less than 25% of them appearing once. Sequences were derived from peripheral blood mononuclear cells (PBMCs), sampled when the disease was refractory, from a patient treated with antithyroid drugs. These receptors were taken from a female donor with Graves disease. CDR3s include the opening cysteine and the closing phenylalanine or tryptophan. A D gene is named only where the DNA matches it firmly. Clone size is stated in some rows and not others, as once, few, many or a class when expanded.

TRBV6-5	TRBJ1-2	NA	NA	CASSYHPGAVNYGYTF	TGTGCCAGCAGTTATCATCCAGGGGCAGTTAACTATGGCTACACCTTC
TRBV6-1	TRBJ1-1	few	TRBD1	CASRRGTDRRSNTEAFF	TGTGCCAGCAGGAGGGGGACGGACAGGAGGTCGAACACTGAAGCTTTCTTT
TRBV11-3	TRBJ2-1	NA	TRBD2	CASSQGRLAGYNEQFF	TGTGCCAGCAGCCAGGGAAGGCTAGCGGGGTACAATGAGCAGTTCTTC
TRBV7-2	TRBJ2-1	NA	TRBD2	CASSLVAGGPYEQFF	TGTGCCAGCAGCTTAGTTGCGGGAGGGCCTTATGAGCAGTTCTTC
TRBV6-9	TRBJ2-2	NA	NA	CASSSRVWAGELFF	TGTGCCAGCAGTTCAAGGGTTTGGGCCGGGGAGCTGTTTTTT
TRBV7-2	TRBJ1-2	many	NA	CASSPSRGVGGYTF	TGTGCCAGCAGCCCCTCACGGGGGGTTGGCGGCTACACCTTC
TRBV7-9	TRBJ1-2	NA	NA	CASGTRDTAQYGYTF	TGTGCCAGCGGGACGAGGGATACAGCCCAATATGGCTACACCTTC
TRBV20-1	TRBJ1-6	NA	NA	CSARDLGGNSPLHF	TGCAGTGCTAGAGATCTAGGGGGTAATTCACCCCTCCACTTT
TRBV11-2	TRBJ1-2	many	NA	CASSVDRRYGYTF	TGTGCCAGCAGCGTCGACAGACGCTATGGCTACACCTTC
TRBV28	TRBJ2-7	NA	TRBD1	CASSETDRFQYF	TGTGCCAGCAGTGAAACGGACAGGTTCCAGTACTTC
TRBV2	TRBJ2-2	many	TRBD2	CASSGTSGRAVELF	TGTGCCAGCAGTGGGACTAGCGGGAGGGCCGTGGAGCTGTTT
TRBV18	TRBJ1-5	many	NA	CASSRLSNQPQHF	TGTGCCAGCAGTCGACTTAGCAATCAGCCCCAGCATTTT
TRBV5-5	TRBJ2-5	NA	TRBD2	CASSLGRLAGFGQETQYF	TGTGCCAGCAGCTTAGGACGGTTAGCGGGATTCGGACAAGAGACCCAGTACTTC
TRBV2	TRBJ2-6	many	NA	CASRSPLRANVLTF	TGTGCCAGCAGGAGTCCTTTAAGGGCCAACGTCCTGACTTTC
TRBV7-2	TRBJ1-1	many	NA	CASSLYRDTDIRTEAFF	TGTGCCAGCAGCTTATACAGGGATACGGACATACGGACTGAAGCTTTCTTT
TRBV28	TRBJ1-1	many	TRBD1	CASSATGTGGGRAFF	TGTGCCAGCAGTGCTACCGGGACAGGGGGCGGAAGGGCTTTCTTT
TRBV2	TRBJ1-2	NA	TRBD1	CASSDRDRVLSPSGYTF	TGTGCCAGCAGTGACCGGGACAGGGTGCTTTCCCCGAGCGGCTACACCTTC
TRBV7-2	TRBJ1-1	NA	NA	CASSPWPGQNTEAFF	TGTGCCAGCAGCCCATGGCCGGGGCAGAACACTGAAGCTTTCTTT
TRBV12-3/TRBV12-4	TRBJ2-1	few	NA	CASNSLGETSQFF	TGTGCCAGCAACTCGTTGGGGGAGACTTCTCAGTTCTTC
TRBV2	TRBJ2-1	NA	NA	CASMGTLGNEQFF	TGTGCCAGCATGGGGACCCTGGGCAATGAGCAGTTCTTC
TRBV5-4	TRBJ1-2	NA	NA	CASSLEVGTAAGYTF	TGTGCCAGCAGCTTGGAGGTGGGAACGGCAGCTGGCTACACCTTC
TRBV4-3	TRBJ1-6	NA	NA	CASSQENGSPLHF	TGCGCCAGCAGCCAAGAAAACGGTTCACCCCTCCACTTT
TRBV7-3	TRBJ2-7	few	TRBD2	CASSFIGELAGGEQYF	TGTGCCAGCAGCTTCATTGGGGAACTAGCGGGAGGAGAGCAGTACTTC
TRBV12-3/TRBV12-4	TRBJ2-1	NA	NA	CASSPNDGGLVDEQFF	TGTGCCAGCAGCCCGAATGATGGAGGGTTAGTGGATGAGCAGTTCTTC
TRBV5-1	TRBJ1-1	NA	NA	CASSIGTGGTEAFF	TGCGCCAGCAGCATTGGGACGGGGGGTACTGAAGCTTTCTTT
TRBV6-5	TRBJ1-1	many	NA	CASSYHPGTPTNTEAFF	TGTGCCAGCAGTTACCATCCAGGGACTCCCACGAACACTGAAGCTTTCTTT
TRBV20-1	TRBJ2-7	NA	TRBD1	CSAIVNAGGMVHEQYF	TGCAGTGCCATCGTCAACGCAGGGGGCATGGTACACGAGCAGTACTTC
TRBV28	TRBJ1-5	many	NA	CASRGIILTQPQHF	TGTGCCAGCAGGGGGATTATTTTGACTCAGCCCCAGCATTTT
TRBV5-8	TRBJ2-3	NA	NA	CASSLEQRSTDTQYF	TGTGCCAGCAGCTTGGAACAGCGGAGCACAGATACGCAGTATTTT
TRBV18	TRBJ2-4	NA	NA	CASSPRINIQYF	TGTGCCAGCTCACCACGGATAAACATTCAGTACTTC
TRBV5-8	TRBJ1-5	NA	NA	CASSPQGIGQPQHF	TGTGCCAGCAGCCCACAGGGTATCGGTCAGCCCCAGCATTTT
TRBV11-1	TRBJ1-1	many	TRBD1	CASSPEGQLNTEAFF	TGTGCCAGCAGCCCAGAGGGACAGTTGAACACTGAAGCTTTCTTT
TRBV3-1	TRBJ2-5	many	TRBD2	CASSQETSGAPVGGETQYF	TGTGCCAGCAGCCAAGAAACTAGCGGGGCCCCCGTTGGTGGGGAGACCCAGTACTTC
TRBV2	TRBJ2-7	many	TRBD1	CASRPGTGDYEQYF	TGTGCCAGCCGACCCGGGACAGGGGACTACGAGCAGTACTTC
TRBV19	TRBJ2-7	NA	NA	CASREVAEAYEQYF	TGTGCCAGTAGGGAGGTAGCGGAGGCCTACGAGCAGTACTTC
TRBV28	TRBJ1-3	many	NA	CASNNEGASGNTIYF	TGTGCCAGCAACAACGAGGGCGCCTCTGGAAACACCATATATTTT
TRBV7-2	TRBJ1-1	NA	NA	CASSLAGPATEAFF	TGTGCCAGCAGCTTAGCGGGGCCAGCCACTGAAGCTTTCTTT
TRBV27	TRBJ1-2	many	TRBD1	CASRDRGTYGYTF	TGTGCCAGCAGAGACAGGGGGACCTATGGCTACACCTTC
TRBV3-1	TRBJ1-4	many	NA	CASSPARGKGEKLFF	TGTGCCAGCAGCCCCGCGAGAGGGAAGGGAGAAAAACTGTTTTTT
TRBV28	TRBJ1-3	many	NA	CASSLLGTNSGNTIYF	TGTGCCAGCAGTTTGCTGGGGACAAACTCTGGAAACACCATATATTTT
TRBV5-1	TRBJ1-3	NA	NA	CASSLIGGTGNTIYF	TGCGCCAGCAGCTTGATCGGGGGGACCGGAAACACCATATATTTT
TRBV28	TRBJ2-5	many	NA	CASSSTTIGVEGETQYF	TGTGCCAGCAGTTCCACAACCATCGGCGTCGAGGGAGAGACCCAGTACTTC
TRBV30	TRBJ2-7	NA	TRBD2	CACREREQTYEQYF	TGTGCCTGCCGGGAGCGGGAGCAAACCTACGAGCAGTACTTC
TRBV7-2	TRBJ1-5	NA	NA	CASTLTLDSNQPQHF	TGTGCCAGCACCCTAACTTTGGATAGCAATCAGCCCCAGCATTTT
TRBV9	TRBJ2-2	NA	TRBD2	CASSVAVAGNTGELFF	TGTGCCAGCAGCGTAGCCGTAGCGGGAAACACCGGGGAGCTGTTTTTT
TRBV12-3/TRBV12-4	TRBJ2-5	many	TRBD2	CASSTPTSGSPQETQYF	TGTGCCAGCAGTACCCCGACTAGCGGGAGTCCTCAAGAGACCCAGTACTTC
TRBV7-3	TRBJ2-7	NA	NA	CASGPSGSYEQYF	TGTGCCAGCGGTCCCAGCGGATCCTACGAGCAGTACTTC
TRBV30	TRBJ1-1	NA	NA	CAWTQGRVYTEAFF	TGTGCCTGGACCCAAGGGAGGGTATACACTGAAGCTTTCTTT
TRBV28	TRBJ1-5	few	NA	CASTRARGAQHF	TGTGCCAGCACCCGAGCCCGGGGAGCCCAGCATTTT
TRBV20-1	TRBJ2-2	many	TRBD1	CSARDLLGQLAGELFF	TGCAGTGCTAGAGATTTGCTGGGACAGTTGGCCGGGGAGCTGTTTTTT
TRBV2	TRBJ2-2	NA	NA	CASSEGQTLNTGELFF	TGTGCCAGCAGTGAAGGACAGACCTTGAACACCGGGGAGCTGTTTTTT
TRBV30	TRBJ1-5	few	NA	CAWAPGPNQPQHF	TGTGCCTGGGCTCCGGGGCCAAATCAGCCCCAGCATTTT
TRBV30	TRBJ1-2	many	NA	CAWTGLYYGYTF	TGTGCCTGGACCGGCCTCTACTATGGCTACACCTTC
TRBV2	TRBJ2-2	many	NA	CASRSGELFF	TGTGCCAGCAGGTCAGGGGAGCTGTTTTTT
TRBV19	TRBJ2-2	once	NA	CASSMSRNTGELFF	TGTGCCAGTAGTATGAGCAGAAACACCGGGGAGCTGTTTTTT